The 22 T cell receptor beta chains reported below all come from one sample, sequenced in a study of cytomegalovirus exposure and HLA in healthy donors. Generated by immunoSEQ multiplex PCR, the TCRdb table keeps only in-frame clones and is missing some. The data show roughly 60,000 clones, with around 96% seen just once and 0.9% held by the top ten. The sample comprised PBMCs. These receptor sequences come from a man aged 18 to 29 in good health and CMV-seronegative.

The CDR3 nucleotides read TGTGCCAGCAGCTTAATGCTACGCCAGTATTTT. Encoded protein: CASSLMLRQYF. The rearrangement links TRBV7-9 to TRBJ2-3, with D unresolved. Germline assignment: CDR1 SEHNR and CDR2 FQNEAQ (reference sequence). The ends were cut back, 2 bases at V and 12 bases at J, with 9 bases in the middle. The CDR3 extends over 11 amino acids.

CDR3 bases: TGTGCCATCGGAATAACTAACAGGGCCTACGAGCAGTACTTC. Its protein is CAIGITNRAYEQYF. J is TRBJ2-7 and V is TRBV10-3; D perhaps matches TRBD1 (6 bases). The germline gives CDR1 ENHRY, CDR2 SYGVKD. The length of the CDR3 is 14 residues. Trimming stripped 8 bases from V and 2 bases from J, with 16 bases between.

This chain joins TRBV7-2 and TRBJ2-1, with D tentatively TRBD2 (6 bases). The CDR3 loop spans 15 amino acids. V lost 7 bases, J lost 6 bases, and 19 bases lay in between. Germline values: CDR1 SGHTA, CDR2 FQGNSA. CDR3 nucleotides: TGTGCCAGCACCACCCCACCACTAGCAATCAATGAGCAGTTCTTC. This codes for CASTTPPLAINEQFF.

The rearrangement joins TRBV27 to TRBJ2-1; 7 bases fit TRBD2. Germline assignment: CDR1 MNHEY and CDR2 SMNVEV (reference sequence). This CDR3 has 15 amino acids. Trimming removed 4 bases from V and 5 bases from J; junction bases left unmatched: 8. The CDR3 region has the DNA TGTGCCAGCAGTTCGCTAGCGGCAGCTAACAATGAGCAGTTCTTC. Amino acid sequence: CASSSLAAANNEQFF.

The CDR3 region is CATSTGQGADNEQFF. CDR3 in DNA: TGTGCCACCAGCACGGGACAGGGGGCCGACAATGAGCAGTTCTTC. The V gene is TRBV15, the J gene TRBJ2-1; 12 bases map to TRBD1. CDR1 LNHNV and CDR2 YYDKDF come from the germline V gene (reference sequence). J gave up 5 bases and V 4 bases, and 3 bases lay outside the gene matches. The length of the CDR3 is 15 residues.

The gene calls are TRBV7-9 and TRBJ2-5; 8 bases align to TRBD1. The V gene end was trimmed by 4 bases and the J gene end by 5 bases; junction bases not matched to a gene: 12. Germline CDR1 reads SEHNR; CDR2 reads FQNEAQ (reference sequence). The CDR3 extends over 16 amino acids. The CDR3 here is CASSSPRGHTRETQYF. The CDR3 bases are TGTGCCAGCAGCTCCCCCAGGGGGCATACGAGGGAGACCCAGTACTTC.

Only one count was recorded for this clone. V usage is TRBV28 and J usage is TRBJ2-3, with D perhaps matching TRBD2 (7 bases). This CDR3 spans 14 amino acids. CDR1 and CDR2 from the germline V gene are MDHEN and SYDVKM. Trimming took off 5 bases at V and 1 base at J, with 10 bases between the two ends. The CDR3 protein is CASSRGGRTDTQYF. The CDR3 DNA sequence: TGTGCCAGCAGTAGGGGGGGGCGCACAGATACGCAGTATTTT.

The chain is built from TRBV5-1 and TRBJ1-4, with 8 positions matching TRBD1. The CDR3 has 15 amino acids. Losses at the gene ends were 4 bases for V and 10 bases for J; bases not matched to a gene: 12. Germline assignment: CDR1 SGHRS and CDR2 YFSETQ. In nucleotides, the CDR3 is TGCGCCAGCAGCCCTACCACGGACAGGGAAGGAAAACTGTTTTTT. It encodes CASSPTTDREGKLFF.

CDR3 sequence: CASSQSRGYHEQYF. The CDR3 DNA reads as TGTGCCAGCAGCCAGTCCAGGGGCTATCACGAGCAGTACTTC. The chain couples TRBV14 to TRBJ2-7, with D possibly being TRBD1 (6 bases). The CDR3 loop spans 14 amino acids. Trimming shortened V by 3 bases and J by 5 bases, and 14 bases separated the two germline ends. Germline CDR1 is SGHDN and CDR2 is FVKESK.

J is TRBJ2-3 and V is TRBV11-3; TRBD1 agrees at 7 bases. The V and J ends lost 5 bases and 9 bases, in that order; junction bases with no gene match: 20. The CDR3 spans 17 residues. CDR1 is SGHNT and CDR2 is YENEEA in the germline V gene. In nucleotides, the CDR3 is TGTGCCAGCAGCCATTTTCAGGACAGGCCCTCTGTAGGCACGCAGTATTTT. This encodes CASSHFQDRPSVGTQYF.

The V call is TRBV2, the J call TRBJ2-7; TRBD2 might be the D (6 bases). Trimming left V 7 bases short and J 5 bases short, with 21 bases between. The CDR3 consists of 15 residues. CDR1 is SNHLY, CDR2 FYNNEI, per germline. The CDR3 DNA reads TGTGCCAGCACCTCTGGGGACTCTCGTACCAACGAGCAGTACTTC. Translation: CASTSGDSRTNEQYF. Variable domain in full (rest from reference TRBV2 and TRBJ2-7): EPEVTQTPSHQVTQMGQEVILRCVPISNHLYFYWYRQILGQKVEFLVSFYNNEISEKSEIFDDQFSVERPDGSNFTLKIRSTKLEDSAMYFCASTSGDSRTNEQYFGPGTRLTVT.

The chain has TRBV18 and TRBJ2-1; 13 nucleotides match TRBD2. Per the germline V gene, CDR1 is KGHSH and CDR2 is LQKENI. Unmatched junction bases numbered 2, after V lost 5 bases and J lost 7 bases. The CDR3 runs 14 residues. The CDR3 loop reads CASSEGLAGNEQFF. Written as DNA, the CDR3 is TGTGCCAGCTCAGAGGGACTAGCGGGGAATGAGCAGTTCTTC.

The chain couples TRBV30 to TRBJ2-1; 13 positions agree with TRBD2. Germline V CDR1 and CDR2: GTSNPN, SVGIG (reference sequence). Losses at the gene ends were 1 base for V and 6 bases for J; bases not matched to a gene: 3. The CDR3 length is 15 residues. The CDR3 here is CAWSAGLAGANEQFF. In nucleotides, the CDR3 is TGTGCCTGGAGTGCAGGACTAGCGGGAGCCAATGAGCAGTTCTTC.

The chain carries TRBV28 and TRBJ2-5, with 9 bases fitting TRBD1. J lost 4 bases, V lost 5 bases, and 8 bases had no gene match. Germline values: CDR1 MDHEN, CDR2 SYDVKM. The CDR3 length is 15 residues. CDR3 region: CASSPVTGGGETQYF. The CDR3 region has the DNA TGTGCCAGCAGTCCAGTAACAGGGGGCGGAGAGACCCAGTACTTC.

The J gene is TRBJ2-7, the V gene TRBV6-1; 7 bases are a match to TRBD2. The germline CDR1 and CDR2 sequences are MNHNS and SASEGT. This CDR3 has 16 amino acids. V lost 3 bases, J lost 6 bases, and 14 bases stayed unmatched. The CDR3 coding sequence is TGTGCCAGCAGTGATTTTAGCTGGGGGAGGGCTCGCGAGCAGTACTTC. This translates into CASSDFSWGRAREQYF.

The chain recombines TRBV29-1 with TRBJ2-7; possibly TRBD2 for D (5 bases). V dropped 4 bases and J dropped 0 bases, with 10 bases sitting between them. This CDR3 region has 13 residues. CDR1 SQVTM and CDR2 ANQGSEA come from the germline V gene. The DNA for the CDR3 is TGCAGCGTTGTGGAGGTTAACTCCTACGAGCAGTACTTC. Its translation: CSVVEVNSYEQYF.

The rearrangement links TRBV5-1 to TRBJ2-7; the match to TRBD2 covers 11 bases. The V segment lost 3 bases and the J segment 0 bases; nucleotides outside the gene matches: 17. CDR1 is SGHRS, CDR2 YFSETQ, per germline. The length of the CDR3 is 20 residues. The CDR3 loop reads CASSSPGARASGRNSYEQYF. DNA of the CDR3: TGCGCCAGCAGCTCCCCTGGTGCGCGGGCTAGCGGGAGGAACTCCTACGAGCAGTACTTC.

V and J are TRBV19 and TRBJ2-7, with TRBD2 identical over 7 bases. CDR1 LNHDA and CDR2 SQIVND come from the germline V gene (reference sequence). Germline trimming cut 1 base from V and 6 bases from J; bases unmatched to any gene: 9. This CDR3 region has 15 residues. The DNA of the CDR3 is TGTGCCAGTAGTATAGGTGCGGGGGACTCCGCCGAGCAGTACTTC. Translating gives CASSIGAGDSAEQYF.

The rearrangement joins TRBV9 to TRBJ1-3; D is ambiguous. The CDR3 is made up of 13 amino acids. Germline CDR1 SGDLS, CDR2 YYNGEE. The V gene lost 0 bases and the J gene lost 8 bases, with 9 bases spanning the gap. In DNA form, the CDR3 reads TGTGCCAGCAGCGTAGATCCGGGGTACACCATATATTTT. Residues: CASSVDPGYTIYF.

This chain links TRBV28 with TRBJ2-2, with 11 bases lining up with TRBD1. The junction had 4 bases not matched to a gene; V was cut back by 5 bases and J by 2 bases. Germline V gene data show CDR1 as MDHEN and CDR2 as SYDVKM. This CDR3 comprises 16 residues. The CDR3: CASSTDRGLNTGELFF. The DNA for the CDR3 is TGTGCCAGCAGTACGGACAGGGGGCTCAACACCGGGGAGCTGTTTTTT.

This clone was observed a few times. At one end, the junction sequence differs from germline, possibly due to a read error. Here the CDR3 DNA reads TGTGCTAGCAGCCAGGGACATGCATCGGAGCAGTACTTC. The encoded protein is CASSQGHASEQYF. This chain uses TRBV7-7 with TRBJ2-7; tentatively, D is TRBD1 (6 bases). Germline lookup yields CDR1 SSHAT and CDR2 FNYEAQ (reference sequence). The CDR3 is made up of 13 amino acids.

This chain links TRBV28 with TRBJ1-3, with 7 bases lining up with TRBD1. The CDR3 runs 14 residues. The germline V gene has CDR1 MDHEN and CDR2 SYDVKM. J lost 2 bases, V lost 6 bases, and 4 bases had no gene match. The DNA for the CDR3 is TGTGCCAGCAGACCCGGGACAGCTGGAAACACCATATATTTT. It specifies CASRPGTAGNTIYF.